Described below is a single TCR beta chain sequence and its context. The data stem from a study of shared clonotypes between healthy human individuals. Trimming removed 5 bases at V and 4 bases at J, with 18 bases between. The CDR3 totals 15 residues. Germline V gene sequence: CDR1 SGHTA, CDR2 FQGNSA. Some clones are missing from TCRdb's copy, which holds only in-frame ones; the method was immunoSEQ multiplex PCR. This table holds about 2.3 million clones, just over 90% found once. The sequenced sample consisted of naive CD4+ T cells from PBMCs. This sample's subset: CD45RA+ positively selected. The source is a man between 18 and 35 years old in good health. Some clones in this sample may be carry-over from other donors' samples. The chain is built from TRBV7-2 and TRBJ2-7; maybe TRBD2 (5 bases). CDR3 residues: CASSVTGLANYEQYF. The CDR3 nucleotides read TGTGCCAGCAGCGTGACCGGACTGGCCAATTACGAGCAGTACTTC.